This T cell receptor (beta chain) is drawn from a study of control samples from healthy donors and cancer patients. The table came from immunoSEQ multiplex PCR; TCRdb's copy has only in-frame clones and leaves some out. The repertoire holds 110,000 to 150,000 clones, around 90% seen once, with over 4.5% in the top ten. V lost 4 bases and J 5 bases, leaving 15 bases between the germline ends. This CDR3 comprises 15 residues. Germline loops: CDR1 SGHVS, CDR2 FQNEAQ. The chain recombines TRBV7-8 with TRBJ2-1; tentatively, D is TRBD2 (6 bases). The sequence derives from a man between 25 and 39 years old in good health. Material: blood. This chain's CDR3 is CASSSAGLSHNEQFF. The CDR3 nucleotides read TGTGCCAGCAGCTCAGCGGGTCTAAGCCACAATGAGCAGTTCTTC.